This record concerns one T cell receptor (beta chain) sequence. Its antigen remains unidentified. The sample holds no much larger clone one base away, and base qualities are not on file. This sample stems from a study of blood T cells in healthy people across ages (dated by TCRdb to between 2015 and 2016). With respect to the entire study: Template switching captured roughly one uniquely barcoded TCR beta cDNA molecule per two T cells in model experiments. The donors were divided into four age groups: young (average approximately 17 years), middle-aged (over 35), aged (about 62) and long-lived (about 79). Using the same blood draw, the study looked at two additional independent replicas of 1 million unique cDNA reads for two donors, one aged 18 to 29 and the other aged 80 or older. Donors of different ages were randomly distributed across sequencing lanes to avoid experimental bias. Using deep sequencing normalized with unique cDNA molecular identifiers, the study measured how TCR beta repertoire diversity changes with age. Beyond this particular receptor, the publication reports: Compared with the aged group, more naive CD4+ T cells, fewer expanded clones and increased TCR diversity were shown by the long-lived group, suggesting age selection. Estimates of total diversity based on one million sequenced T cells were considered lower bounds and underestimates. Conclusive comparison of naive and antigen-experienced compartments was prevented by the profiling of bulk unsorted PBMCs. Observed TCR beta diversity per million T cells fell roughly linearly with age, and a significant reduction was already apparent by age around 40. The percentage of naive T cells measured by flow cytometry correlated strongly with observed TCR beta diversity. Because donor CMV infection status was unknown, age-related changes in expanded clonotypes were potentially confounded.

CDR1 and CDR2 (KGHDR, SFDVKD) derive from the germline V gene. Germline trimming amounts to 10 bases on V and 11 bases on J, with 20 as the count of junction bases outside the gene matches. Measured from the cysteine to the phenylalanine, the CDR3 is 15 residues long. The DNA shown is the 45-base CDR3, in frame from base 1. Libraries were made using 5' RACE. Sequencing used an Illumina HiSeq 2500. A second PCR of about 7 to 12 cycles was performed with a sample-barcoded 5' primer and a J-beta primer mix. A template-switch 5' adaptor carrying 12 random nucleotides introduced a unique molecular identifier onto each TCR beta cDNA molecule. Each sample yielded at least 3 million CDR3-containing paired-end reads. The Mint cDNA synthesis kit, primed by a TRBC-specific oligonucleotide, was used to synthesize first-strand cDNA from all RNA. All cDNA was treated with uracil-DNA glycosylase and then went through a first 18-cycle PCR with the universal primers M1SS and BC2_uni_R. The published analysis was carried out like this. Normalization of each sample was performed by random selection of 1 million high-quality reads, each carrying a distinct molecular identifier. Instead of being binned into consensus sequences, reads with shared molecular identifiers were discarded. MiTCR, run with a Q25 quality threshold and the strictest error-elimination algorithm, handled CDR3 identification, clonotype clustering and error correction. Lower-bound total TCR beta diversity was estimated with a nonparametric unseen species model using Euler transformation. In TCRdb, the public reads were trimmed at Q25 with fastp and aligned with MiXCR, with productive beta chains retained. Identical CDR3 proteins give one entry, which carries the most common genes and DNA. V and J calls and clone size were set by TCRdb, not the authors. The sample table records some 1.4 million distinct CDR3 sequences; about 40% of these occur just once. The top ten clonotypes cover 7.9% of the sample.

Systemically healthy Caucasian individuals from Russia, 39 in total and aged about 6 to 90 years, were included as donors. Each donor gave about 10 milliliters of peripheral blood, drawn into EDTA-treated Vacutainer tubes. PBMCs were isolated by Ficoll-Paque density-gradient centrifugation, with at least 7 million obtained per sample. Trizol reagent was used to extract total RNA from PBMCs, with at least 5 micrograms per sample. The percentages of naive CD45RAhigh/CD27high T cells were determined by flow cytometry on a PBMC aliquot from every donor. The clonotype was recovered from a young woman in good health. Source material: blood. The V and J genes are TRBV24-1 and TRBJ2-5, and 8 junctional nucleotides match TRBD1. The DNA is TGTGCCACAAGAAGACCCGGACAGGGCCTGAATGAGCAGTACTTC. Its coded protein is CATRRPGQGLNEQYF.